Shown below are 20 T cell receptor beta chains from a single sample sequenced in a study of shared clonotypes between healthy human individuals. Libraries were prepared by immunoSEQ multiplex PCR; TCRdb keeps only in-frame clonotypes and omits some of them. The sample carries roughly 1,500,000 clones, 95% to 99% recorded once. The sequenced material came from naive CD4+ T cells sorted from blood. The sample's subset: CD45RA+ positively selected. The receptors stem from a man younger than 40 in good health.

The rearrangement links TRBV19 to TRBJ2-1; D is uncertain. Germline V gives CDR1 LNHDA, CDR2 SQIVND (reference sequence). Trimming removed 6 bases at V and 5 bases at J, with 14 bases between. This CDR3 is built from 14 residues. The CDR3, as DNA: TGTGCCAGTAGATCCGTAGAATACGACAATGAGCAGTTCTTC. It codes for CASRSVEYDNEQFF.

Written as DNA, the CDR3 is TGTGCCAGCAGTCGCATACAGGGAGGCGGATACAATGAGCAGTTCTTC. Its protein is CASSRIQGGGYNEQFF. The chain couples TRBV28 to TRBJ2-1, with D perhaps assigned TRBD1 or TRBD2 (6 bases each). Germline V gene lookup returns CDR1 MDHEN and CDR2 SYDVKM. CDR3 size: 16 residues. Trimming removed 5 bases at V and 4 bases at J, with 18 bases between.

V usage is TRBV5-6 and J usage is TRBJ1-5; TRBD1 agrees at 8 bases. In germline, CDR1 is SGHDT, CDR2 YYEEEE. The CDR3 is 17 residues long. The V and J ends lost 1 base and 2 bases, in that order; junction bases with no gene match: 8. As DNA, the CDR3 is TGTGCCAGCAGCTTGTCCTCAGGGGGCGCGGGCAATCAGCCCCAGCATTTT. As protein: CASSLSSGGAGNQPQHF.

This rearrangement joins TRBV5-6 to TRBJ1-2; no clear D gene. CDR3 length: 15 amino acids. The germline V gene encodes CDR1 SGHDT and CDR2 YYEEEE. V was cut by 0 bases and J by 7 bases, with 16 bases left in between. The chain's CDR3 is CASSLGTLPYGGYTF. DNA for the CDR3: TGTGCCAGCAGCTTGGGGACGTTACCGTACGGTGGCTACACCTTC.

The chain combines TRBV11-2 with TRBJ2-2, with a tentative D call TRBD2 (5 bases). CDR3 length: 16 residues. The V end was cut by 4 bases, the J end by 6 bases, with 18 bases between. Germline V gene data show CDR1 as SGHAT and CDR2 as FQNNGV. The CDR3 sequence is CASSSSDLLVAGELFF. CDR3 nucleotide sequence: TGTGCCAGCAGCTCGTCGGACTTACTGGTAGCCGGGGAGCTGTTTTTT.

The V call is TRBV5-1, the J call TRBJ2-3, with 11 bases aligning to TRBD2. The CDR3 sequence is 18 residues long. Trimming at V came to 2 bases and at J to 1 base, leaving 9 bases not matched to a gene. Germline V CDR1 and CDR2: SGHRS, YFSETQ. The CDR3 protein is CASSFPASGRTGTDTQYF. The CDR3 DNA sequence: TGCGCCAGCAGCTTTCCGGCTAGCGGGAGGACGGGCACAGATACGCAGTATTTT.

The rearrangement joins TRBV5-1 to TRBJ2-5; 11 nucleotides line up with TRBD2. V was clipped by 4 bases and J by 4 bases; unmatched bases: 18. Germline CDR1 is SGHRS and CDR2 is YFSETQ. The CDR3 covers 19 residues. The CDR3 loop is CASSILGRKLAGAPETQYF. The DNA for the CDR3 is TGCGCCAGCAGCATCCTGGGCAGAAAACTAGCGGGAGCCCCAGAGACCCAGTACTTC.

The CDR3 sequence: CASSNRDRGQPQHF. The CDR3 DNA sequence: TGTGCCAGCAGTAACCGGGACAGGGGTCAGCCCCAGCATTTT. J is TRBJ1-5 and V is TRBV28; 10 positions agree with TRBD1. CDR1 and CDR2 from the germline V gene are MDHEN and SYDVKM. The CDR3 runs to 14 residues. Losses at the gene ends were 5 bases for V and 6 bases for J; bases not matched to a gene: 4.

The CDR3 region is CASRRTGLNEQFF. DNA of the CDR3: TGTGCCAGCAGGAGGACAGGGTTAAATGAGCAGTTCTTC. The rearrangement uses TRBV2 and TRBJ2-1; TRBD1 matches 8 bases. V trimming: 6 bases; J trimming: 7 bases; junction bases outside the gene matches: 5. This CDR3 contains 13 residues. Looked up from germline, CDR1 is SNHLY and CDR2 is FYNNEI.

The chain carries TRBV6-5 and TRBJ2-7, with a possible D match to TRBD2 (6 bases). Trimming left V 2 bases short and J 5 bases short, with 13 bases between. The germline V gene has CDR1 MNHEY and CDR2 SVGAGI. The CDR3 has 14 amino acids. The CDR3 nucleotides are TGTGCCAGCAGTTACAGGGTAGCGGCGGACGAGCAGTACTTC. It specifies CASSYRVAADEQYF.

The chain carries TRBV6-1 and TRBJ1-1; maybe TRBD1 (6 bases). V was trimmed by 10 bases and J by 0 bases, leaving 18 bases between them. CDR1 MNHNS and CDR2 SASEGT come from the germline V gene. This CDR3 has 15 residues. The CDR3 sequence is CATELLTGLNTEAFF. The CDR3 nucleotides are TGTGCCACGGAGCTCTTGACAGGACTGAACACTGAAGCTTTCTTT.

The V and J genes are TRBV7-9 and TRBJ2-5, with 11 bases that match TRBD1. With V trimmed by 5 bases and J by 4 bases, 9 bases remained unmatched. Germline V lookup: CDR1 SEHNR, CDR2 FQNEAQ (reference sequence). The CDR3 consists of 16 residues. CDR3 bases: TGTGCCAGCAGCCGAGGCAGGACAGGGGGCCGAGAGACCCAGTACTTC. Residues: CASSRGRTGGRETQYF.

The chain couples TRBV29-1 to TRBJ2-1, with 8 positions matching TRBD1. This CDR3 has 12 residues. The ends lost 7 bases at V and 6 bases at J; junction bases unmatched: 5. Germline CDR1 and CDR2: SQVTM and ANQGSEA. As DNA, the CDR3 is TGCAGCGCCGTCGGACAGGGCAATGAGCAGTTCTTC. This sequence encodes CSAVGQGNEQFF.

The genes are TRBV28 and TRBJ1-5; tentatively, D is TRBD1 (5 bases). This CDR3 spans 12 amino acids. V dropped 6 bases and J dropped 6 bases, with 9 bases sitting between them. In germline, CDR1 is MDHEN, CDR2 SYDVKM. The CDR3 nucleotides are TGTGCCAGCAGGGCTGGGACTCAGCCCCAGCATTTT. This encodes CASRAGTQPQHF. The full variable domain, with the rest looked up from reference TRBV28 and TRBJ1-5, is DVKVTQSSRYLVKRTGEKVFLECVQDMDHENMFWYRQDPGLGLRLIYFSYDVKMKEKGDIPEGYSVSREKKERFSLILESASTNQTSMYLCASRAGTQPQHFGDGTRLSIL.

The chain combines TRBV28 with TRBJ2-3; TRBD2 matches 8 bases. CDR1 and CDR2 from the germline V gene are MDHEN and SYDVKM. The J segment lost 4 bases and the V segment lost 4 bases, leaving 10 bases of the junction unmatched. CDR3 length: 16 amino acids. The CDR3 here is CASSSPLSGSPDTQYF. In DNA form, the CDR3 reads TGTGCCAGCAGTTCGCCCCTAAGCGGGAGTCCAGATACGCAGTATTTT.

This clone has a single count. The rearrangement uses TRBV19 and TRBJ2-7; D unclear. The CDR3 has 17 amino acids. Germline loops: CDR1 LNHDA, CDR2 SQIVND (reference sequence). V gave up 5 bases and J gave up 2 bases, with 22 bases separating them. The CDR3 loop is CASSPQSWAALTYEQYF. Here the CDR3 DNA reads TGTGCCAGTAGTCCCCAAAGTTGGGCAGCACTGACCTACGAGCAGTACTTC.

Regarding this clone: The sample has other DNA sequences that encode this CDR3 too. V usage is TRBV20-1 and J usage is TRBJ2-7; D is unresolved. CDR1 and CDR2 (germline): DFQATT, SNEGSKA (reference sequence). Trimming cost V 2 bases and J 4 bases, with 6 bases left between them. The CDR3 has 11 residues. The CDR3 protein is CSARLLYEQYF. The CDR3, as DNA: TGCAGTGCTAGACTATTATACGAGCAGTACTTC.

Notes on this clone: Different DNA sequences within this sample yield the same CDR3. The V gene is TRBV28, the J gene TRBJ2-3; D remains ambiguous. This CDR3 region has 10 residues. The germline V gene encodes CDR1 MDHEN and CDR2 SYDVKM. V lost 6 bases, J lost 6 bases, and 4 bases lay in between. The CDR3 coding sequence is TGTGCCAGCAGGGGGGATACGCAGTATTTT. It is translated as CASRGDTQYF.

The rearrangement uses TRBV29-1 and TRBJ1-2; D is unresolved. This CDR3 is built from 14 residues. Trimming took 4 bases from V and 2 from J, leaving 14 bases between them. CDR1 SQVTM and CDR2 ANQGSEA come from the germline V gene. Here the CDR3 reads CSVAPLWANYGYTF. CDR3 bases: TGCAGCGTTGCTCCGTTGTGGGCGAACTATGGCTACACCTTC.

This clone has a single count. This sequence joins TRBV10-3 and TRBJ2-5, with 7 nucleotides matching TRBD2. The CDR3 has 11 amino acids. From germline, CDR1 is ENHRY and CDR2 SYGVKD. The CDR3 nucleotides read TGTGCGATGGGGGGGATGGAGACCCAGTACTTC. It codes for CAMGGMETQYF.